Shown below are 2 T cell receptor beta chains from a single sample sequenced in a study of neurological immune-mediated disorders. MiXCR, run by TCRdb on the 5' RACE reads, gives a single entry per CDR3 protein. Of 65,000 to 75,000 distinct CDR3 sequences detected, roughly 4.9% appear once; the ten largest clones hold roughly 2%. Sequencing was carried out using PBMCs. The receptors come from a woman between 65 and 79 years old with multiple sclerosis.

There are many counts of this clonotype. The gene calls are TRBV7-2 and TRBJ1-1, with D unresolved. This CDR3 is built from 11 residues. Germline V gene lookup returns CDR1 SGHTA and CDR2 FQGNSA. In DNA, the CDR3 is TGTGCAGAGGAATTAGGCACTGAAGCTTTCTTT. Translation gives CAEELGTEAFF.

This clonotype was seen many times. The chain joins TRBV5-1 to TRBJ1-1; no clear D gene. Germline V gene lookup returns CDR1 SGHRS and CDR2 YFSETQ. This CDR3 region has 13 residues. Trimming left V 4 bases short and J 4 bases short, with 11 bases between. CDR3 DNA: TGCGCCAGCAGCACGGGAGGGCCCACTGAAGCTTTCTTT. Translating it yields CASSTGGPTEAFF.